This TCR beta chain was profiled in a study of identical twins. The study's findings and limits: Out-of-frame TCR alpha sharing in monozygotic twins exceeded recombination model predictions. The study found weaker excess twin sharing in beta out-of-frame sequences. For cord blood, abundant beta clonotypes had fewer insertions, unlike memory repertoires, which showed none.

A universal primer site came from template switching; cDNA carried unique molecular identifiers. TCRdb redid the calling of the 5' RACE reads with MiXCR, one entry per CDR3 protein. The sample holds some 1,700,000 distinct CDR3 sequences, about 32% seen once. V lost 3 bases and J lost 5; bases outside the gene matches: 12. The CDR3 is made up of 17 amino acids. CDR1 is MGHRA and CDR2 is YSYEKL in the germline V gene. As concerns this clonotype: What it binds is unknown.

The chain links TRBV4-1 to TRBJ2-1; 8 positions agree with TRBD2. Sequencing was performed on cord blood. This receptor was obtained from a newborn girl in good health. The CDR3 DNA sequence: TGCGCCAGCAGCCATCGAATTCCGGGACTAGGGCACAATGAGCAGTTCTTC. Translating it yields CASSHRIPGLGHNEQFF.